The rows below give T cell receptor beta chains drawn from one sample of a study of blood T cell repertoires in COVID-19. Sequencing was performed with immunoSEQ multiplex PCR; in TCRdb, only in-frame clones are kept and a portion is missing. Here the sample spans approximately 240,000 clones, about 83% being singletons. Sequences were obtained from peripheral blood. These receptors originate from a man in his fifties or sixties with acute or convalescent COVID-19. Each CDR3 is given with its conserved first and last residue. The D gene is left open where the match is weak. Rows give clone size only sometimes, using once, few, many, or a class for an expanded clone.

size | J | V | D | DNA | CDR3
. | TRBJ2-7 | TRBV5-1 | TRBD2 | TGCGCCAGCAGCAAGGGACTAGCGGGAGCTCACGAGCAGTACTTC | CASSKGLAGAHEQYF
. | TRBJ2-7 | TRBV20-1 | . | TGCAGTGCTAGTCTCGCAGGGCTCGGGCAGTACTTC | CSASLAGLGQYF
. | TRBJ2-1 | TRBV11-2 | . | TGTGCCAGCAGCCGAGACATGGCGGGATCCTACAATGAGCAGTTCTTC | CASSRDMAGSYNEQFF
. | TRBJ2-7 | TRBV6-5 | . | TGTGCCAGCAGTATAGAGGACTCTTCCTACGAGCAGTACTTC | CASSIEDSSYEQYF
. | TRBJ2-7 | TRBV6-5 | . | TGTGCCAGCAGTCCGAGGTGGGGCCAGCAGTACTTC | CASSPRWGQQYF
. | TRBJ2-2 | TRBV12-5 | . | TGTGCTAGTGGTTTGACCCTCGGGGGAACCTGGGAGCTGTTTTTT | CASGLTLGGTWELFF
. | TRBJ2-5 | TRBV5-1 | TRBD2 | TGCGCCAGCAGCCCTCTCGGACTAGCGGGAGTTAGGGAGACCCAGTACTTC | CASSPLGLAGVRETQYF
. | TRBJ2-7 | TRBV4-1 | . | TGCGCCAGCAGCCAAGACTGGGACACCCTACCCTACGAGCAGTACTTC | CASSQDWDTLPYEQYF
once | TRBJ1-5 | TRBV3-1/TRBV3-2 | . | TGTGCCAGCAGCCAAGCAGGGACACAGAATCAGCCCCAGCATTTT | CASSQAGTQNQPQHF
. | TRBJ2-7 | TRBV7-8 | TRBD1 | TGTGCCAGCAGCTCCCTCCGGGACAGGGGTTACGAGCAGTACTTC | CASSSLRDRGYEQYF
. | TRBJ1-3 | TRBV6-2/TRBV6-3 | . | TGTGCCAGCAGTCTAGTGGGGCGAGGAAACACCATATATTTT | CASSLVGRGNTIYF
. | TRBJ2-7 | TRBV19 | TRBD1 | TGTGCCAGTAGTACGACAGGGGGCTACGAGCAGTACTTC | CASSTTGGYEQYF
few | TRBJ2-2 | TRBV10-3 | . | TGTGCTGCTGGGCACCCGAACACCGGGGAGCTGTTTTTT | CAAGHPNTGELFF
. | TRBJ1-4 | TRBV5-1 | . | TGCGCCAGCAGCCCGTCAGTGCAGGCGAGATTTGCAACTAATGAAAAACTGTTTTTT | CASSPSVQARFATNEKLFF
. | TRBJ2-2 | TRBV7-3 | . | TGTGCCAGCAGTTCTCCTCAGGGTTTCAACACCGGGGAGCTGTTTTTT | CASSSPQGFNTGELFF
. | TRBJ2-3 | TRBV9 | TRBD2 | TGTGCCAGCAGCGTAGCGGGAGGGCGCACAGATACGCAGTATTTT | CASSVAGGRTDTQYF
. | TRBJ1-4 | TRBV19 | . | TGTGCCAGTAGTACCCCAGGGAGGGGTTTTCCTCTTAATGAAAAACTGTTTTTT | CASSTPGRGFPLNEKLFF
. | TRBJ2-7 | TRBV5-1 | TRBD1 | TGCGCCAGCAGCTTGGGGGGACAGGGAGTAGGGGAGCAGTACTTC | CASSLGGQGVGEQYF
once | TRBJ2-7 | TRBV6-5 | . | TGTGCCAGCATTGCCGGGGACTTGCCTTACGAGCAGTACTTC | CASIAGDLPYEQYF
. | TRBJ2-4 | TRBV6-1 | . | TGTGCCAGCAGTGAAGCCACCCGGGAGTACTTC | CASSEATREYF
. | TRBJ1-4 | TRBV2 | TRBD1 | TGTGCCAGCAGTGAGCAACAGGGGGCTGGTGAAAAACTGTTTTTT | CASSEQQGAGEKLFF
. | TRBJ2-3 | TRBV9 | TRBD1 | TGTGCCAGCAGCGGCCAACCGGGACAGGGGTTTTCAGATACGCAGTATTTT | CASSGQPGQGFSDTQYF
. | TRBJ1-5 | TRBV18 | . | TGTGCCAGCTCACCACGGACAGAAGTAAATCAGCCCCAGCATTTT | CASSPRTEVNQPQHF
. | TRBJ1-2 | TRBV15 | TRBD1 | TGTGCCACCCGTGAACAGGGGTCGTTCTCCTTC | CATREQGSFSF
. | TRBJ1-5 | TRBV20-1 | . | TGCAGTGCTAGTATCGAGGGAGGTCAGCCCCAGCATTTT | CSASIEGGQPQHF
. | TRBJ2-6 | TRBV6-5 | . | TGTGCGACCAGGCCCTCTGGGGCCAACGTCCTGACTTTC | CATRPSGANVLTF
. | TRBJ1-2 | TRBV6-1 | TRBD1 | TGTGCCAGCAGAGGACAGGGCCAAATCTATGGCTACACCTTC | CASRGQGQIYGYTF
few | TRBJ2-7 | TRBV29-1 | . | TGCAGCGTTGAGGGGGGATGGGGCTACGAGCAGTACTTC | CSVEGGWGYEQYF
. | TRBJ1-5 | TRBV10-3 | TRBD1 | TGTGCCATCAGTGACTACAGGGGAGATCAGCCCCAGCATTTT | CAISDYRGDQPQHF
. | TRBJ2-7 | TRBV7-6 | TRBD1 | TGTGCCAGCAGCTTAGAGGGGACAGGGTCCTACGAGCAGTACTTC | CASSLEGTGSYEQYF
. | TRBJ1-5 | TRBV11-2 | TRBD1 | TGTGCCAGCAGCTTGCATCAGGGGGATCAGCCCCAGCATTTT | CASSLHQGDQPQHF
. | TRBJ1-2 | TRBV7-3 | TRBD1 | TGTGCCAGCAGCTCCAATTCCGGGACAGGTGGCTACACCTTC | CASSSNSGTGGYTF
. | TRBJ1-4 | TRBV6-5 | TRBD1 | TGTGCCAGCAGGACAGGGGATGAAAAACTGTTTTTT | CASRTGDEKLFF
. | TRBJ2-7 | TRBV6-1 | TRBD1 | TGTGCCAGCAGTGAAAGTCCCCAGGGGGCGGATGAGCAGTACTTC | CASSESPQGADEQYF
. | TRBJ2-1 | TRBV18 | TRBD2 | TGTGCCAGCTCGCGCTCAATGGTTACGCTAGCGGGAGAGGTGCAGTTCTTC | CASSRSMVTLAGEVQFF
. | TRBJ2-7 | TRBV7-9 | TRBD1 | TGTGCCAGCAGTCCACAGGGGAGCTCCTACGAGCAGTACTTC | CASSPQGSSYEQYF
. | TRBJ1-4 | TRBV7-6 | TRBD1 | TGTGCCAGCAGCTTAGAGTCGGGACAGGGATACGAAAAACTGTTTTTT | CASSLESGQGYEKLFF
. | TRBJ1-2 | TRBV11-1 | . | TGTGCCAGCAGCTCCCCGGGAGAGGGTCGCTTCTATGGCTACACCTTC | CASSSPGEGRFYGYTF
. | TRBJ1-5 | TRBV6-5 | . | TGTGCCAGCAACTTACAGGGTTGGAGCAATCAGCCCCAGCATTTT | CASNLQGWSNQPQHF
. | TRBJ1-5 | TRBV28 | . | TGTGCCAGCAGTTTATGGAGTGACAAGGATCAGCCCCAGCATTTT | CASSLWSDKDQPQHF
. | TRBJ1-5 | TRBV4-2 | . | TGTGCCAGCAGCCAAGATGACAGAAGCAATCAGCCCCAGCATTTT | CASSQDDRSNQPQHF
. | TRBJ2-3 | TRBV10-3 | TRBD1 | TGTGCCATCAGACCGGGACAGGGTAAAACAGATACGCAGTATTTT | CAIRPGQGKTDTQYF
. | TRBJ2-1 | TRBV19 | TRBD1 | TGTGCCAGTACTATACAGGGGTCGTACGAGCAGTTCTTC | CASTIQGSYEQFF
. | TRBJ1-2 | TRBV11-2 | . | TGTGCCAGCAGCCCCATCCGAAGAATCTTTAGGGGTGGCTACACCTTC | CASSPIRRIFRGGYTF
once | TRBJ1-2 | TRBV29-1 | . | TGCAGCGATGACCGTTTCCGCTATGGCTACACCTTC | CSDDRFRYGYTF
. | TRBJ2-2 | TRBV6-5 | . | TGTGCCAGCTTGGGATCGGGGGGCAGCGGGGAGCTGTTTTTT | CASLGSGGSGELFF
. | TRBJ2-1 | TRBV25-1 | TRBD1 | TGTGCCAGCAGTGAATTTACCCGGGGGGACAGGGATGAGCAGTTCTTC | CASSEFTRGDRDEQFF
. | TRBJ2-7 | TRBV6-6 | TRBD2 | TGTGCCAGCAGTTCCATCCTAGCGGGCCGCGACTACGAGCAGTACTTC | CASSSILAGRDYEQYF
few | TRBJ1-2 | TRBV5-6 | TRBD1 | TGTGCCAGTCAAGCCAGGGACAGCTTGACCTTC | CASQARDSLTF
. | TRBJ2-1 | TRBV4-1 | . | TGCGCCAGCAGCCACCTTCAGATCCCGCTAGGGGGGGACAATGAGCAGTTCTTC | CASSHLQIPLGGDNEQFF
. | TRBJ2-5 | TRBV7-3 | TRBD1 | TGTGCCAGCAGCGTAACAGGGGTAGGCGAGACCCAGTACTTC | CASSVTGVGETQYF
. | TRBJ2-1 | TRBV5-1 | . | TGCGCCAGCAGCTTAACCGGGACAACATACAATGAGCAGTTCTTC | CASSLTGTTYNEQFF
once | TRBJ1-4 | TRBV19 | TRBD1 | TGTGCCAGTAGTCCCACAGGGGTAACTGTCGAAAAACTGTTTTTT | CASSPTGVTVEKLFF
. | TRBJ2-7 | TRBV6-5 | TRBD1 | TGTGCCAGCAGTCGGGACAGTTACGAGCAGTACTTC | CASSRDSYEQYF
. | TRBJ1-2 | TRBV6-5 | TRBD1 | TGTGCCAGCAGTTACGGGGGCAGGGGGTTCTATGGCTACACCTTC | CASSYGGRGFYGYTF
. | TRBJ2-3 | TRBV2 | . | TGTGCCAGTCGGATAGACAGGGGGCCTCGTTTAGCGGGGGGCGCAGATACGCAGTATTTT | CASRIDRGPRLAGGADTQYF
. | TRBJ1-1 | TRBV3-1/TRBV3-2 | . | TGTGCCAGCAGCCAAGAGGCCTCGAACACTGAAGCTTTCTTT | CASSQEASNTEAFF
. | TRBJ2-1 | TRBV3-1/TRBV3-2 | . | TGTGCCAGCAGCCAAGTGCCCCCTTGGGACGGGAGATACAATGAGCAGTTCTTC | CASSQVPPWDGRYNEQFF
. | TRBJ1-2 | TRBV11-3 | . | TGTGCCAGCAGCCGCGGACAGATCTATGGCTACACCTTC | CASSRGQIYGYTF